These 27 T cell receptor beta chains were sequenced from one sample in a study of sequential checkpoint blockade in melanoma. Using immunoSEQ multiplex PCR, the repertoire was profiled, and TCRdb retains in-frame clones only, with some absent. The sample lists around 10,000 clones, around 27% occurring once. Treatment meaning: randomized to nivolumab then ipilimumab (arm A) or the reverse (arm B). Sequenced here: tumor tissue (inferred from file names), sampled from a patient given nivolumab and ipilimumab in sequence. These receptors all stem from a human donor with melanoma.

This clone was picked up many times. A read error may produce the germline difference seen at one junction end. The rearrangement links TRBV6-8 to TRBJ2-3; 13 bases line up with TRBD2. Germline V CDR1 and CDR2: MNHGY, SAAAGT. This CDR3 has 17 amino acids. CDR3 loop: CAISVTSGGTSTDTQYF. As DNA, the CDR3 is TGTGCCATCAGTGTGACTAGCGGGGGGACTAGCACAGATACGCAGTATTTT.

This chain connects TRBV5-1 to TRBJ2-6; unclear D gene. This CDR3 has 17 residues. With 5 bases removed from V and 1 base from J, the gap between germline ends came to 16 bases. Germline-derived CDR1 and CDR2 are SGHRS and YFSETQ. The CDR3 loop reads CASREVPLGSGANVLTF. The CDR3, as DNA: TGCGCCAGCAGAGAGGTCCCGTTGGGTTCTGGGGCCAACGTCCTGACTTTC.

The V call is TRBV4-1, the J call TRBJ1-1; the D gene is possibly TRBD1 (6 bases). With 0 bases removed from V and 4 bases from J, the gap between germline ends came to 15 bases. This CDR3 is 16 amino acids long. CDR1 MGHRA and CDR2 YSYEKL come from the germline V gene. The CDR3, as DNA: TGCGCCAGCAGCCAAGATAGGGGGGCAAGGGCCACTGAAGCTTTCTTT. Amino acids: CASSQDRGARATEAFF.

This rearrangement joins TRBV6-8 to TRBJ2-7, with 8 bases identical to TRBD1. Germline-derived CDR1 and CDR2 are MNHGY and SAAAGT. This CDR3 is 16 amino acids long. V dropped 0 bases and J dropped 2; count of bases not matched to a gene: 6. CDR3: CASSYSSGQATYEQYF. The CDR3 nucleotides read TGTGCCAGCAGTTACTCCTCGGGACAGGCTACCTACGAGCAGTACTTC.

This clone turned up a few times. This chain uses TRBV11-3 with TRBJ1-6; D is undetermined. Per germline, CDR1 SGHNT and CDR2 YENEEA. The CDR3 is 14 residues long. V was trimmed by 0 bases and J by 13 bases, leaving 13 bases between them. The CDR3 region has the DNA TGTGCCAGCAGCTTAGAAATTCCCTGGCTCCCCCTCCACTTT. This gives the protein CASSLEIPWLPLHF.

The table lists this clone with a few counts. This chain connects TRBV6-7 to TRBJ2-1, with a weak D call TRBD2 (6 bases). TRBV6-7 has ORF status, its function being uncertain. Trimming cost V 9 bases and J 9 bases, with 18 bases left between them. CDR3 length equals 13 residues. CDR3: CASQRDFQAEQFF. The CDR3 coding sequence is TGTGCCAGTCAGAGGGACTTCCAGGCTGAGCAGTTCTTC.

This clone is termed large (0.1 to 1%). The chain carries TRBV11-3 and TRBJ2-4; possibly TRBD2 for D (6 bases). The V end was cut by 3 bases, the J end by 0 bases, with 6 bases between. CDR1 SGHNT and CDR2 YENEEA come from the germline V gene. The length of the CDR3 is 14 residues. The DNA of the CDR3 is TGTGCCAGCAGCTTGGGGGGAGCCAAAAACATTCAGTACTTC. Translated: CASSLGGAKNIQYF. Full variable domain (remainder filled in from reference TRBV11-3 and TRBJ2-4): EAGVVQSPRYKIIEKKQPVAFWCNPISGHNTLYWYLQNLGQGPELLIRYENEEAVDDSQLPKDRFSAERLKGVDSTLKIQPAELGDSAVYLCASSLGGAKNIQYFGAGTRLSVL.

The chain combines TRBV9 with TRBJ1-3; D unclear. The CDR3 covers 14 residues. Germline V gene data show CDR1 as SGDLS and CDR2 as YYNGEE. Trimming removed 5 bases at V and 2 bases at J, with 11 bases between. DNA for the CDR3: TGTGCCAGCAGTGTTAGGGTACCTGGAAACACCATATATTTT. It specifies CASSVRVPGNTIYF.

This clone was recorded many times. The chain carries TRBV7-6 and TRBJ2-5, with D unclear. Germline lookup yields CDR1 SGHVS and CDR2 FNYEAQ. The CDR3 totals 15 residues. Deletions cut 5 bases from V and 2 bases from J, with 15 bases between. CDR3 loop: CASSLVSAAQETQYF. In nucleotides, the CDR3 is TGTGCCAGCAGCCTCGTCTCGGCAGCGCAAGAGACCCAGTACTTC.

The V and J genes are TRBV19 and TRBJ2-7, with TRBD1 matching 7 bases. J lost 5 bases, V lost 5 bases, and 12 bases had no gene match. The germline V gene encodes CDR1 LNHDA and CDR2 SQIVND (reference sequence). This CDR3 spans 15 amino acids. CDR3 bases: TGTGCCAGTAGTGCTCGACAGGGAGCCGGAGACGAGCAGTACTTC. This translates into CASSARQGAGDEQYF. Supplemented by reference TRBV19 and TRBJ2-7, the full variable domain reads DGGITQSPKYLFRKEGQNVTLSCEQNLNHDAMYWYRQDPGQGLRLIYYSQIVNDFQKGDIAEGYSVSREKKESFPLTVTSAQKNPTAFYLCASSARQGAGDEQYFGPGTRLTVT.

This clone showed up just a few times. CDR3 residues: CASSLAAYSYNEQFF. CDR3 nucleotides: TGTGCCAGCAGCTTGGCGGCCTACTCCTACAATGAGCAGTTCTTC. The chain employs TRBV7-7 and TRBJ2-1; no firm D call. V shed 3 bases and J shed 0 bases, with 9 bases lying between them. Germline CDR1 is SSHAT and CDR2 is FNYEAQ (reference sequence). The CDR3 contains 15 residues.

The rearrangement joins TRBV11-3 to TRBJ2-2, with 9 bases aligning to TRBD2. J was trimmed by 1 base and V by 4 bases; bases with no gene match: 4. The CDR3 is made up of 16 amino acids. Germline CDR1 SGHNT, CDR2 YENEEA. The DNA for the CDR3 is TGTGCCAGCAGCTCCCCAGCGGGGGGGAACACCGGGGAGCTGTTTTTT. This encodes CASSSPAGGNTGELFF.

A few counts support this clone. The chain uses TRBV29-1 and TRBJ1-3; tentative D call: TRBD1 (5 bases). Trimming pared 7 bases from V and 3 bases from J, leaving 16 bases between. The germline V gene encodes CDR1 SQVTM and CDR2 ANQGSEA. The CDR3 consists of 14 residues. Here the CDR3 reads CSGTGAGLGNTIYF. The CDR3 DNA reads as TGCAGCGGTACAGGTGCGGGACTTGGAAACACCATATATTTT.

In this sample, this clone turned up a few times. The J gene is TRBJ2-7, the V gene TRBV2; D call uncertain. Trimming took off 7 bases at V and 0 bases at J, with 7 bases between the two ends. Germline values: CDR1 SNHLY, CDR2 FYNNEI. The CDR3 sequence is 12 residues long. The CDR3 DNA reads TGTGCCAGCAAGGAGTACTCCTACGAGCAGTACTTC. Translation gives CASKEYSYEQYF.

A few counts support this clone. The chain is built from TRBV11-3 and TRBJ2-2, with TRBD2 matching 9 bases. The CDR3 extends over 15 amino acids. CDR1 is SGHNT, CDR2 YENEEA, per germline. J gave up 4 bases and V 6 bases, and 6 bases lay outside the gene matches. CDR3 in amino acids: CASSPSGALTGELFF. CDR3 nucleotide sequence: TGTGCCAGCAGTCCTAGCGGGGCACTCACCGGGGAGCTGTTTTTT.

This rearrangement joins TRBV19 to TRBJ2-1; 8 bases match TRBD1. The germline CDR1 and CDR2 sequences are LNHDA and SQIVND (reference sequence). The CDR3 contains 16 residues. J lost 0 bases, V lost 3 bases, and 4 bases had no gene match. The DNA of the CDR3 is TGTGCCAGTAGTATGGCAGGGGGCCTCTCCTACAATGAGCAGTTCTTC. Translated, it gives CASSMAGGLSYNEQFF.

This clone came up a few times. V is TRBV9 and J is TRBJ2-5, with 8 positions matching TRBD2. Trimming took 0 bases from V and 4 from J; bases not matched to a gene: 2. Germline CDR1 is SGDLS and CDR2 is YYNGEE. The CDR3 has 14 residues. The CDR3 spells CASSVEAGVETQYF. The CDR3, as DNA: TGTGCCAGCAGCGTAGAAGCGGGGGTAGAGACCCAGTACTTC.

A few counts support this clone. This rearrangement joins TRBV11-3 to TRBJ2-3; no reliable D call. The CDR3 runs to 14 residues. Trimming cost V 5 bases and J 2 bases, with 11 bases left between them. Germline loops: CDR1 SGHNT, CDR2 YENEEA. For the CDR3, the DNA is TGTGCCAGCAGCATCGGACCCCACACAGATACGCAGTATTTT. This gives the protein CASSIGPHTDTQYF.

The V gene is TRBV5-1, the J gene TRBJ2-7; TRBD2 matches at 9 bases. The V gene end was trimmed by 3 bases and the J gene end by 6 bases; junction bases not matched to a gene: 10. CDR1 is SGHRS and CDR2 is YFSETQ in the germline V gene. CDR3 length equals 15 residues. The DNA for the CDR3 is TGCGCCAGCAGCTCCTATGGCGGGGGGGCCATCGAGCAGTACTTC. Protein: CASSSYGGGAIEQYF.

The rearrangement links TRBV5-1 to TRBJ1-1; D ambiguous. The germline V gene has CDR1 SGHRS and CDR2 YFSETQ. The CDR3 is 14 residues long. V was clipped by 2 bases and J by 2 bases, with 10 bases between them. The CDR3 loop is CASSLRSENTEAFF. The CDR3 nucleotides read TGCGCCAGCAGCTTACGAAGCGAAAACACTGAAGCTTTCTTT.

This chain connects TRBV5-1 to TRBJ2-5; 7 nucleotides match TRBD2. The J segment lost 9 bases and the V segment lost 4 bases, leaving 12 bases of the junction unmatched. CDR3 length: 14 residues. Germline CDR1 reads SGHRS; CDR2 reads YFSETQ. CDR3 amino acids: CASSPFTGGTAQYF. The CDR3, as DNA: TGCGCCAGCAGCCCATTCACCGGGGGGACGGCCCAGTACTTC.

J is TRBJ1-6 and V is TRBV6-8, with TRBD1 matching over 8 bases. The CDR3 is made up of 16 amino acids. CDR1 and CDR2 from the germline V gene are MNHGY and SAAAGT. V trimming: 6 bases; J trimming: 6 bases; junction bases outside the gene matches: 10. The CDR3 sequence is CASREWTGKGNSPLHF. The DNA of the CDR3 is TGTGCCAGCAGAGAGTGGACAGGGAAAGGTAATTCACCCCTCCACTTT.

At least ten counts were recorded for this clone. The genes are TRBV6-8 and TRBJ2-3, with 11 bases lining up with TRBD2. The CDR3 totals 16 residues. Trimming removed 5 bases from V and 2 bases from J; junction bases left unmatched: 6. Germline V gene data show CDR1 as MNHGY and CDR2 as SAAAGT. The CDR3 sequence is CASSPVTSGVTDTQYF. The CDR3 DNA reads as TGTGCCAGCAGTCCTGTGACTAGCGGGGTCACAGATACGCAGTATTTT.

This rearrangement joins TRBV2 to TRBJ1-3, with D uncertain. There are 13 residues in the CDR3. Germline assignment: CDR1 SNHLY and CDR2 FYNNEI. Trimming cost V 6 bases and J 0 bases, with 6 bases left between them. CDR3 DNA: TGTGCCAGCAGCCAAGACTCTGGAAACACCATATATTTT. It is translated as CASSQDSGNTIYF.

This clone was observed at least ten times. V usage is TRBV11-3 and J usage is TRBJ1-2; 9 bases align to TRBD1. The CDR3 spans 14 residues. Trimming took 5 bases from V and 6 from J; bases not matched to a gene: 7. Per germline, CDR1 SGHNT and CDR2 YENEEA. DNA of the CDR3: TGTGCCAGCAGCCCAGGGACAGGGATCGATGGCTACACCTTC. It is translated as CASSPGTGIDGYTF.

The V gene is TRBV6-8, the J gene TRBJ1-2; unclear D gene. This CDR3 region has 12 residues. The V and J ends lost 2 bases and 6 bases respectively, with 7 bases between them. Looked up from germline, CDR1 is MNHGY and CDR2 is SAAAGT. The CDR3 is CASSYRGDGYTF. The CDR3 bases are TGTGCCAGCAGTTACCGTGGGGATGGCTACACCTTC.

The V gene is TRBV6-8, the J gene TRBJ2-3; 7 positions match TRBD2. The germline V gene encodes CDR1 MNHGY and CDR2 SAAAGT. J lost 2 bases, V lost 4 bases, and 6 bases had no gene match. CDR3 length: 15 residues. This CDR3 reads CASSFGRNPTDTQYF. CDR3 nucleotides: TGTGCCAGCAGTTTCGGGAGGAACCCCACAGATACGCAGTATTTT.